The clone carrying this TCR beta chain was found a few times. Its antigen is unknown. The data stem from a study of T-cell memory formation after mild COVID-19. TCRdb recomputed calls from the 5' RACE reads with MiXCR, one row per CDR3 protein. The sample shows around 310,000 distinct CDR3 sequences, over 11% of them seen only once. Regarding the study as a whole: The SARS-CoV-2 specificity of second-wave clones reaching peak at day 37 remained unverified.

The CDR3 is 14 amino acids. V dropped 6 bases and J dropped 8; count of bases not matched to a gene: 6. Germline V gene sequence: CDR1 ENHRY, CDR2 SYGVKD. The sequencing input was PBMCs or a T cell subset sorted from them (not recorded which). The chain has TRBV10-3 and TRBJ1-4; TRBD1 agrees at 10 bases. The sequence was collected from a man aged 18 to 35 who had mild COVID-19 (a few samples of this study predate the infection). Cell type and time point are not known. The CDR3 is CAIRAGTGDEKLFF. CDR3 in DNA: TGTGCCATCAGGGCCGGGACAGGGGACGAAAAACTGTTTTTT.